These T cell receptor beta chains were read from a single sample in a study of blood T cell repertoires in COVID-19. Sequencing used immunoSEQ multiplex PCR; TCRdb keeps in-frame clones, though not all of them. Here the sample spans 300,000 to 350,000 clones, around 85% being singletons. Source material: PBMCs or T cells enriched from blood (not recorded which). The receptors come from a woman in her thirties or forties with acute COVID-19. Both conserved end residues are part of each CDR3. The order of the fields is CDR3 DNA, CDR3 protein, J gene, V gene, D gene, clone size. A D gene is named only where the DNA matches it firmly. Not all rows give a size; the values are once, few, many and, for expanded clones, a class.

CDR3 DNA: TGTGCCACCAGCAGAGGGCTAGCGGGATACGAGCAGTACTTC
CDR3 protein: CATSRGLAGYEQYF
J gene: TRBJ2-7
V gene: TRBV15
D gene: TRBD2
clone size: -

CDR3 DNA: TGTGCCAGCAGAGTACACGACAATCAGCCCCAGCATTTT
CDR3 protein: CASRVHDNQPQHF
J gene: TRBJ1-5
V gene: TRBV6-5
D gene: -
clone size: -

CDR3 DNA: TGTGCCAGCAGCCATATCCTTTACAATGAGCAGTTCTTC
CDR3 protein: CASSHILYNEQFF
J gene: TRBJ2-1
V gene: TRBV14
D gene: -
clone size: -

CDR3 DNA: TGCGCCAGCAGCCGAAACCAGGGGGCAAGCTATGGCTACACCTTC
CDR3 protein: CASSRNQGASYGYTF
J gene: TRBJ1-2
V gene: TRBV5-1
D gene: TRBD1
clone size: -

CDR3 DNA: TGTGCCAGCAGTGAAGTGGGTGGGGGGGCAGATACGCAGTATTTT
CDR3 protein: CASSEVGGGADTQYF
J gene: TRBJ2-3
V gene: TRBV2
D gene: TRBD2
clone size: -

CDR3 DNA: TGTGCCAGCAGTGTCGCGAGCAATTCACCCCTCCACTTT
CDR3 protein: CASSVASNSPLHF
J gene: TRBJ1-6
V gene: TRBV6-4
D gene: -
clone size: once

CDR3 DNA: TGTGCCAGCAGGAGGGGACAGGGGATGGGCTATGGCTACACCTTC
CDR3 protein: CASRRGQGMGYGYTF
J gene: TRBJ1-2
V gene: TRBV25-1
D gene: TRBD1
clone size: few

CDR3 DNA: TGTGCCAGCAGCGTAGGCCCTAGCGGGATGGGCCACGAGCAGTACTTC
CDR3 protein: CASSVGPSGMGHEQYF
J gene: TRBJ2-7
V gene: TRBV9
D gene: TRBD2
clone size: -

CDR3 DNA: TGTGCCACCAGTGATCCGAGGACAGTCCGGCAGTACTTC
CDR3 protein: CATSDPRTVRQYF
J gene: TRBJ2-7
V gene: TRBV24-1
D gene: -
clone size: -

CDR3 DNA: TGTGCCAGCAGCTTAAAGGGAGGAGGGGCCTTGGGCAATCAGCCCCAGCATTTT
CDR3 protein: CASSLKGGGALGNQPQHF
J gene: TRBJ1-5
V gene: TRBV7-2
D gene: -
clone size: -

CDR3 DNA: TGTGCCAGCTCAAGCCAGGCGGTTTATAGCGGAGGGCAGTACTTC
CDR3 protein: CASSSQAVYSGGQYF
J gene: TRBJ2-7
V gene: TRBV14
D gene: -
clone size: -

CDR3 DNA: TGTGCCAGCAGCTCGAGGACATCTATTAACTATGGCTACACCTTC
CDR3 protein: CASSSRTSINYGYTF
J gene: TRBJ1-2
V gene: TRBV7-6
D gene: -
clone size: -

CDR3 DNA: TGCGCCAGCAGCTTTAGCGGGGGGCAAGAGACCCAGTACTTC
CDR3 protein: CASSFSGGQETQYF
J gene: TRBJ2-5
V gene: TRBV5-1
D gene: TRBD2
clone size: -

CDR3 DNA: TGCGCCAGCAGGGCGCGGAAGAGCTCCTACAATGAGCAGTTCTTC
CDR3 protein: CASRARKSSYNEQFF
J gene: TRBJ2-1
V gene: TRBV10-1
D gene: -
clone size: -

CDR3 DNA: TGTGCCAGCAGCGTAGGAGGGGACAGGGGGATCTTAGATACGCAGTATTTT
CDR3 protein: CASSVGGDRGILDTQYF
J gene: TRBJ2-3
V gene: TRBV9
D gene: TRBD1
clone size: -

CDR3 DNA: TGTGCCAGCAGGGACAGGGGTGATACCGGGGAGCTGTTTTTT
CDR3 protein: CASRDRGDTGELFF
J gene: TRBJ2-2
V gene: TRBV27
D gene: TRBD1
clone size: -

CDR3 DNA: TGTGCCAGTAGTCTATGGACCGGGGAGCTGTTTTTT
CDR3 protein: CASSLWTGELFF
J gene: TRBJ2-2
V gene: TRBV19
D gene: -
clone size: -

CDR3 DNA: TGTGCCAGCAGCCCAACAGGGAGAATACATCAGCCCCAGCATTTT
CDR3 protein: CASSPTGRIHQPQHF
J gene: TRBJ1-5
V gene: TRBV7-2
D gene: -
clone size: -

CDR3 DNA: TGTGCCAGCAGCCAAGGGGCGGAGGCAGATACGCAGTATTTT
CDR3 protein: CASSQGAEADTQYF
J gene: TRBJ2-3
V gene: TRBV3-1/TRBV3-2
D gene: -
clone size: -

CDR3 DNA: TGTGCCAGCAGCAAAAAGGGAGAAAAGGGGGATCAAGAGACCCAGTACTTC
CDR3 protein: CASSKKGEKGDQETQYF
J gene: TRBJ2-5
V gene: TRBV5-4
D gene: -
clone size: once

CDR3 DNA: TGTGCCAGCAGAGATCCCGGGACAAGCTATGGCTACACCTTC
CDR3 protein: CASRDPGTSYGYTF
J gene: TRBJ1-2
V gene: TRBV6-5
D gene: -
clone size: -

CDR3 DNA: TGTGCCAGCAGTTTCTGGACAGGGACTTCGGCCGGGGAGCTGTTTTTT
CDR3 protein: CASSFWTGTSAGELFF
J gene: TRBJ2-2
V gene: TRBV28
D gene: TRBD1
clone size: -

CDR3 DNA: TGTGCCAGCAGCGGGACTAGCGGGGGGGCCGTAACAGATACGCAGTATTTT
CDR3 protein: CASSGTSGGAVTDTQYF
J gene: TRBJ2-3
V gene: TRBV7-2
D gene: TRBD2
clone size: -

CDR3 DNA: TGTGCCAGCTCACAGGGGGCTCAGAACACTGAAGCTTTCTTT
CDR3 protein: CASSQGAQNTEAFF
J gene: TRBJ1-1
V gene: TRBV18
D gene: TRBD1
clone size: once

CDR3 DNA: TGCGCCAGCAGCCCAGAGGCAGGCTGGGAGACCCAGTACTTC
CDR3 protein: CASSPEAGWETQYF
J gene: TRBJ2-5
V gene: TRBV4-3
D gene: -
clone size: -

CDR3 DNA: TGCGCCAGCAGCGTGGGGGCGAATGAGCAGTTCTTC
CDR3 protein: CASSVGANEQFF
J gene: TRBJ2-1
V gene: TRBV5-1
D gene: -
clone size: -

CDR3 DNA: TGTGCCTCATTCCCCGGGGTAGTGAACACTGAAGCTTTCTTT
CDR3 protein: CASFPGVVNTEAFF
J gene: TRBJ1-1
V gene: TRBV28
D gene: -
clone size: few

CDR3 DNA: TGTGCCAGCTCGCCGGGACAGAAAGAGACCCAGTACTTC
CDR3 protein: CASSPGQKETQYF
J gene: TRBJ2-5
V gene: TRBV18
D gene: TRBD1
clone size: -

CDR3 DNA: TGTGCCAGCAGTGAACGCAGGCCCTCCTATAATTCACCCCTCCACTTT
CDR3 protein: CASSERRPSYNSPLHF
J gene: TRBJ1-6
V gene: TRBV2
D gene: -
clone size: -

CDR3 DNA: TGTGCCAGCAGCACCAGACTACTCGGGGAGCTGTTTTTT
CDR3 protein: CASSTRLLGELFF
J gene: TRBJ2-2
V gene: TRBV7-2
D gene: -
clone size: -

CDR3 DNA: TGCGCCAGCAGCTTGGCGACAGGGCCTAATTCACCCCTCCACTTT
CDR3 protein: CASSLATGPNSPLHF
J gene: TRBJ1-6
V gene: TRBV5-1
D gene: TRBD1
clone size: -

CDR3 DNA: TGTGCCAGCAGCAAGGACAGGAATCAAGAGACCCAGTACTTC
CDR3 protein: CASSKDRNQETQYF
J gene: TRBJ2-5
V gene: TRBV11-3
D gene: TRBD1
clone size: -

CDR3 DNA: TGTGCCAGCAGGTCCGACAGCTCTGGGGCCAACGTCCTGACTTTC
CDR3 protein: CASRSDSSGANVLTF
J gene: TRBJ2-6
V gene: TRBV6-5
D gene: -
clone size: -

CDR3 DNA: TGTGCCAGCGCTCTGCGGAGTCTGGGTCCCCACGAGCAGTACTTC
CDR3 protein: CASALRSLGPHEQYF
J gene: TRBJ2-7
V gene: TRBV28
D gene: -
clone size: -

CDR3 DNA: TGTGCCAGCAGCACGACAGGGGAGGATGAGCAGTTCTTC
CDR3 protein: CASSTTGEDEQFF
J gene: TRBJ2-1
V gene: TRBV12-3/TRBV12-4
D gene: TRBD1
clone size: -

CDR3 DNA: TGTGCCAGCAGCGTAGGAATCCTAGCGGGAGAGGAGACCCAGTACTTC
CDR3 protein: CASSVGILAGEETQYF
J gene: TRBJ2-5
V gene: TRBV9
D gene: TRBD2
clone size: -

CDR3 DNA: TGTGCCAGCAGCGTAGGGACAGGGGGCATCAACACCATATATTTT
CDR3 protein: CASSVGTGGINTIYF
J gene: TRBJ1-3
V gene: TRBV9
D gene: TRBD1
clone size: few

CDR3 DNA: TGTGCCAGCAGCTTGGACAGGGGCAGCGTCGAGCAGTACTTC
CDR3 protein: CASSLDRGSVEQYF
J gene: TRBJ2-7
V gene: TRBV7-2
D gene: TRBD1
clone size: -

CDR3 DNA: TGTGCCACCAGCAGAGATCTGAGCACTGAAGCTTTCTTT
CDR3 protein: CATSRDLSTEAFF
J gene: TRBJ1-1
V gene: TRBV15
D gene: -
clone size: -

CDR3 DNA: TGTGCCAGCAGCCCGGACAGACCCTACGAGCAGTACTTC
CDR3 protein: CASSPDRPYEQYF
J gene: TRBJ2-7
V gene: TRBV27
D gene: -
clone size: -

CDR3 DNA: TGTGCCAGCTCACAAGAGACAGGCCCTCGAGAGCAGTACTTC
CDR3 protein: CASSQETGPREQYF
J gene: TRBJ2-7
V gene: TRBV18
D gene: -
clone size: -

CDR3 DNA: TGTGCCAGCAGCCAAAGGGTCGGGAGCGGAGGCCCCTTGATGGAGACCCAGTACTTC
CDR3 protein: CASSQRVGSGGPLMETQYF
J gene: TRBJ2-5
V gene: TRBV14
D gene: -
clone size: -

CDR3 DNA: TGTGCCATCAGCCGTACAGAGAACACTGAAGCTTTCTTT
CDR3 protein: CAISRTENTEAFF
J gene: TRBJ1-1
V gene: TRBV10-3
D gene: -
clone size: -

CDR3 DNA: TGTGCCAGCAGCTTAACGGGACTAGCGGGAGTAGAGACCCAGTACTTC
CDR3 protein: CASSLTGLAGVETQYF
J gene: TRBJ2-5
V gene: TRBV7-3
D gene: TRBD2
clone size: -

CDR3 DNA: TGTGCCAGCAGTTTAGTGACAGGGGCAATGAACACTGAAGCTTTCTTT
CDR3 protein: CASSLVTGAMNTEAFF
J gene: TRBJ1-1
V gene: TRBV27
D gene: TRBD1
clone size: -